This T cell receptor beta chain appears in the sequencing data of a study of T cells in Graves' hyperthyroidism and ophthalmopathy (dated by TCRdb to about 2019). At the level of the whole study: TCR V-J signatures able to tell the groups apart were searched for in a discovery cohort of approximately 95 patients, of whom under 45 had Graves' ophthalmopathy and some 60 had stable Graves' hyperthyroidism. Thyroid tissue and blood T-cell repertoires from several Graves' hyperthyroidism patients were also compared in the study. After sampling, hyperthyroidism patients received methimazole starting at 30 mg daily, and ophthalmopathy patients received high-dose intravenous methylprednisolone. The 95 to 100 discovery patients were randomly divided into training and test sets at a 7:3 ratio. Prospective prediction of ophthalmopathy was tested in an independent validation cohort of approximately 18 hyperthyroidism patients and around 16 patients who later progressed to ophthalmopathy. The paper reports TCR Vbeta CDR3 sequencing of some 140 peripheral blood samples: approximately 41 ophthalmopathy, about 75 hyperthyroidism and around 17 progressor patients. Results and caveats for the whole study, not just this receptor: In validation, the model predicted progression to ophthalmopathy with just under 71% sensitivity and less than 80% specificity, a median of 6.5 months before onset. No statistical method was used to set the sample size in advance, and investigators knew the group allocation. Most expanded thyroid clonotypes (frequency above 0.001) were also found in blood, which suggests that blood repertoires may mirror thyroid immune responses. A model built on a 13 V-J signature distinguished ophthalmopathy from stable hyperthyroidism, reaching 85% to 90% sensitivity and about 81% specificity in cross-validation and 80%/75% in testing.

Via the germline V gene, CDR1 is SGHNT and CDR2 YENEEA. Taken from cysteine to phenylalanine, the CDR3 has 13 residues. Only the CDR3 DNA is retained, 39 bases long and in frame from the first base. Between the V and J ends, shortened by 3 bases and 3 bases respectively, the junction contains 8 bases. In its sample, this clonotype was seen once. What antigen it recognizes has not been identified. Within one base of it there is no much larger clone, and no base qualities were kept. One read gives only weak evidence. Amplification of TCR beta CDR3 regions was carried out from RNA transcripts. For the first round of RT-PCR on the TCR CDR3, the HTBI primer set was used together with the Qiagen OneStep RT-PCR kit. The libraries were constructed in a second round of multiplex PCR and then size-selected and purified. The libraries were sequenced on an Illumina HiSeq2000 using paired-end 100 bp reads. Regarding the original processing steps: Raw data were processed with SOAPnuke, discarding reads with adapters, uncalled bases, mean Phred below 15, or no exact constant-primer or identifier match. COPE v1.2.5 was used to merge the high-quality paired reads, and each unique nucleotide sequence was defined as a clonotype. MiTCR v1.1 was used to align clonotypes to the IMGT TRBV, TRBD and TRBJ reference segments. Only V-J combinations with frequency above 0.0001, covering about 99% of repertoires, were analysed. A TCS score was defined as the ratio between F50 (clonal expansion) and ExV (chaos), using BLOSUM62-based TCRdist between CDR3 peptides within each V-J. Welch's t-statistics and random forest reduced 500 to 650 V-J features to under 15, which were used in a naive Bayes classifier (R e1071). The similarity between thyroid and blood repertoires was quantified using the Morisita-Horn index. TCRdb itself trimmed the public reads at Q25 with fastp, ran MiXCR and retained productive beta chains. CDR3 protein sequences are deduplicated, and each keeps its most common genes and DNA. The V and J calls, along with clone size, are taken from TCRdb and not from the paper's own processing. Across this sample there are a few hundred thousand distinct CDR3 sequences, with about half seen only once. The top ten clones comprise roughly 8.2% of the sample.

A patient counted as having stable Graves' hyperthyroidism if no progression to ophthalmopathy occurred over 18 months of follow-up. Hyperthyroidism patients were newly diagnosed, with disease duration under 2 months, and aged 18 to 65 years. Patients with uncontrolled infections, other autoimmune diseases, pregnancy or lactation were excluded. Clinical symptoms, serum thyroxine and TRAb, thyroid ultrasound, and orbital computed tomography formed the basis for the diagnoses. Total RNA was extracted using Trizol reagent, and RNA quality was assessed on an Agilent 2100 Bioanalyzer. The chain couples TRBV11-3 to TRBJ2-5, and possibly TRBD2, on 6 matching bases. The sequencing input was peripheral blood or thyroid tissue (not recorded which). The receptor's source is a woman between 18 and 29 years old with Graves' hyperthyroidism. This receptor carries the CDR3 CASSLWEEETQYF. The nucleotide sequence is given as TGTGCCAGCAGCTTGTGGGAGGAAGAGACCCAGTACTTC. Joined to the reference TRBV11-3 and TRBJ2-5 proteins, this CDR3 gives the full variable domain: EAGVVQSPRYKIIEKKQPVAFWCNPISGHNTLYWYLQNLGQGPELLIRYENEEAVDDSQLPKDRFSAERLKGVDSTLKIQPAELGDSAVYLCASSLWEEETQYFGPGTRLLVL.